This T cell receptor beta chain emerged from a study of T cells after yellow fever vaccination. Looking at the study overall: It was SMART-Seq v4 Ultra Low Input that prepared the fractions with low cell numbers.

Template-switching 5'RACE yielded the TCR cDNA; a universal primer site and UMIs were added in the process. TCRdb re-called the 5' RACE reads through MiXCR, storing one row per CDR3 protein. Among about 550,000 distinct CDR3 sequences listed, 15% to 20% were seen once. A remark on this clonotype: Its antigen is unidentified.

Germline V CDR1 and CDR2: SGDLS, YYNGEE. V lost 4 bases and J 2 bases, leaving 9 bases between the germline ends. This CDR3 spans 13 amino acids. Study conclusions and caveats: Abundant clonotypes from the bulk population could have been carried over as contaminants into FACS-sorted repertoires.

V and J are TRBV9 and TRBJ2-5, with a possible D match to TRBD2 (6 bases). The material sequenced was PBMCs, taken 15 days after the yellow fever booster vaccination. The TCR sequence derives from a man aged 25 to 45 who received the YFV17D yellow fever vaccine. The CDR3 spells CASSREPQETQYF. CDR3 sequence (DNA): TGTGCCAGCAGCCGGGAGCCGCAAGAGACCCAGTACTTC.